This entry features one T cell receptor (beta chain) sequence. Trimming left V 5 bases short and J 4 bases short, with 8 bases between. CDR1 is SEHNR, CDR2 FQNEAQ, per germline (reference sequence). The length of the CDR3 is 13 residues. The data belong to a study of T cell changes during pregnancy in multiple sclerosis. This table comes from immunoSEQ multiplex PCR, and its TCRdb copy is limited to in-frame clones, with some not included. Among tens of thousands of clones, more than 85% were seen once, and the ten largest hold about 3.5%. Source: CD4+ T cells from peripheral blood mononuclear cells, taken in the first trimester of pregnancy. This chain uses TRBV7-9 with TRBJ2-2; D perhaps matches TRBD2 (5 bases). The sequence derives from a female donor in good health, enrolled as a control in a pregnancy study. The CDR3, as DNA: TGTGCCAGCAGCCCCGGGGTCACCGGGGAGCTGTTTTTT. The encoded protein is CASSPGVTGELFF.